This T cell receptor (beta chain) was sequenced in a study of blood T cell repertoires in COVID-19. Study in general: The samples span acute and convalescent COVID-19 from the United States, Italy and Spain. From T cells, B-cell-depleted T cells, or PBMCs came the material, which was cDNA or gDNA.

The V gene lost 3 bases and the J gene lost 4 bases, with 14 bases spanning the gap. Germline V gene lookup returns CDR1 SGDLS and CDR2 YYNGEE. The CDR3 has 15 residues. Original processing notes: Estimation of nucleated cell counts relied on the amplification of reference gene primers. Clones were read by immunoSEQ multiplex PCR, and TCRdb kept only the in-frame ones, dropping some. The V and J calls and the clone size are those of that table, but D and trimming were determined from the DNA. The repertoire holds around 150,000 clones, with around 85% as singletons. This TCR was recovered from a man in his fifties or sixties with active or convalescent COVID-19. The J gene is TRBJ1-3, the V gene TRBV9; no reliable D call. The material sequenced was peripheral blood. This CDR3 is CASSEELGKGNTIYF. The CDR3 DNA reads TGTGCCAGCAGCGAGGAGTTAGGCAAGGGAAACACCATATATTTT.